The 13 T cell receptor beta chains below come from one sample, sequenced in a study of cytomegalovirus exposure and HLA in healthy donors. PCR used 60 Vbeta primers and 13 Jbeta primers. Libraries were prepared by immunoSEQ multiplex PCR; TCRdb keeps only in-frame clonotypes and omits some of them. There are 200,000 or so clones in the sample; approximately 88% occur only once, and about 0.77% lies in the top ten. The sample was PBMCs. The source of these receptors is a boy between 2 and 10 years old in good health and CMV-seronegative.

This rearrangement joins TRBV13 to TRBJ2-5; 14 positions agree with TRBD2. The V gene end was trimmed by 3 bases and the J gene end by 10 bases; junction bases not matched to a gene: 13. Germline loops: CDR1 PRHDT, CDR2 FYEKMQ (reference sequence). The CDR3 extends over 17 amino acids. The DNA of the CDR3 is TGTGCCAGCAGCTTTTCTCTGGGACTAGCGGGAGCGGGTGACCAGTACTTC. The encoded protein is CASSFSLGLAGAGDQYF. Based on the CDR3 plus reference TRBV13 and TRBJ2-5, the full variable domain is AAGVIQSPRHLIKEKRETATLKCYPIPRHDTVYWYQQGPGQDPQFLISFYEKMQSDKGSIPDRFSAQQFSDYHSELNMSSLELGDSALYFCASSFSLGLAGAGDQYFGPGTRLLVL.

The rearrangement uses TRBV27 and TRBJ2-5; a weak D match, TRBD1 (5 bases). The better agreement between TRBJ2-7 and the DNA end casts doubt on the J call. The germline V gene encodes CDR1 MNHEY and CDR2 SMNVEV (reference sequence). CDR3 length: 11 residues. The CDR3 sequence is CASSRGHEQYF. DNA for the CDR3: TGTGCCAGCAGTAGGGGCCACGAGCAGTACTTC.

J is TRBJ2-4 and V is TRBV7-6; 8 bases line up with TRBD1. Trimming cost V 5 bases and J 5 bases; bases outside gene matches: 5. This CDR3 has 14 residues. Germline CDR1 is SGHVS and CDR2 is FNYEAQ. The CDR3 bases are TGTGCCAGCAGCATTGGACAGGGTGAAAACATTCAGTACTTC. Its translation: CASSIGQGENIQYF.

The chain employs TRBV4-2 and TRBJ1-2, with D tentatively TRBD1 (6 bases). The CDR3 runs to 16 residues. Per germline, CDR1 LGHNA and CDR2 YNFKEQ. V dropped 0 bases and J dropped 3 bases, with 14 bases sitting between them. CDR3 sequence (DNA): TGTGCCAGCAGCCAAGAGGCGGACAGACTGGACTATGGCTACACCTTC. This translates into CASSQEADRLDYGYTF.

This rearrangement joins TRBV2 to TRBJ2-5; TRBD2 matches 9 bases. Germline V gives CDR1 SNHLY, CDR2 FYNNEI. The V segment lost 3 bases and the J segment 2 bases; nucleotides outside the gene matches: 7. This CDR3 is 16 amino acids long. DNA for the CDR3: TGTGCCAGCAGTGAGAGGGCGGGAGGGCCTCAAGAGACCCAGTACTTC. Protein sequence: CASSERAGGPQETQYF.

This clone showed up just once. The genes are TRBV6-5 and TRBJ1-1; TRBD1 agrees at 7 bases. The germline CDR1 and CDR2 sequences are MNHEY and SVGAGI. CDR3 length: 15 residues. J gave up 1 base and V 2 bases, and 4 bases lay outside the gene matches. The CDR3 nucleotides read TGTGCCAGCAGTTACCCCGGACAGGCGAACACTGAAGCTTTCTTT. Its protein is CASSYPGQANTEAFF.

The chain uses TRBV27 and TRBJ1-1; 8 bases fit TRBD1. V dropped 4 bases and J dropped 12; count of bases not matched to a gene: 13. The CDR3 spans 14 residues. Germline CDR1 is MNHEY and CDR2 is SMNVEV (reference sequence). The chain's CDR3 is CASSSSYSGGVTFF. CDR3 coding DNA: TGTGCCAGCAGTTCGTCTTACTCAGGGGGCGTTACTTTCTTT.

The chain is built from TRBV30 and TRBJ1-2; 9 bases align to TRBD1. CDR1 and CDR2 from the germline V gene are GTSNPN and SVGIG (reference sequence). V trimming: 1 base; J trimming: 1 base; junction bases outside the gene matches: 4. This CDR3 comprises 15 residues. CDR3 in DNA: TGTGCCTGGAGTGAAAGGGACAGGGTTAACTATGGCTACACCTTC. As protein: CAWSERDRVNYGYTF.

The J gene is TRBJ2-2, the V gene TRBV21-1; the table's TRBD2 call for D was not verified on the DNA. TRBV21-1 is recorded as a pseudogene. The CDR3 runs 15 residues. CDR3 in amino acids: CASSKRGGDTGELFF. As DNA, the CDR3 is TGTGCCAGCAGCAAAAGGGGAGGGGACACCGGGGAGCTGTTTTTT.

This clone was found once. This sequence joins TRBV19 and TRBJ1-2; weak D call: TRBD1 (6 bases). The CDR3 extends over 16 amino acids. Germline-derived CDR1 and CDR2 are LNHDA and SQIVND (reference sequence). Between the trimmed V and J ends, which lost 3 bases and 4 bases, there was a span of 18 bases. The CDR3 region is CASSIGTRGARYGYTF. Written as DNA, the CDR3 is TGTGCCAGTAGTATTGGGACAAGGGGAGCCCGCTATGGCTACACCTTC.

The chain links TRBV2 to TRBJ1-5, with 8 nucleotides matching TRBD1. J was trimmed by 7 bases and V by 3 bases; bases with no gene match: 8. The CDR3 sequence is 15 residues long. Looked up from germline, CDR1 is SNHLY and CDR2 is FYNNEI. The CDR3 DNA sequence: TGTGCCAGCAGTGACCTCCAGGGGGCAGGACAGCCCCAGCATTTT. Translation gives CASSDLQGAGQPQHF.

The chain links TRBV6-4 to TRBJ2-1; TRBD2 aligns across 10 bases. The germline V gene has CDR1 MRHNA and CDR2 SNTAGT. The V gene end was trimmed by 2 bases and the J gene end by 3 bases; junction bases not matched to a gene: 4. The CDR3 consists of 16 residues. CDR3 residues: CASSDGGTSDYNEQFF. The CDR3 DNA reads TGTGCCAGCAGTGACGGAGGGACTAGCGACTACAATGAGCAGTTCTTC.

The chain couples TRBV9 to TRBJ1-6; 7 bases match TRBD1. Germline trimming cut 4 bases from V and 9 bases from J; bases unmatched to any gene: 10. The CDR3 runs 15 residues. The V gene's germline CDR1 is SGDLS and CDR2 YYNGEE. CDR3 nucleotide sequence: TGTGCCAGCAGCCCCCATACAGGGGAAGGTTCACCCCTCCACTTT. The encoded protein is CASSPHTGEGSPLHF.